This T cell receptor (beta chain) was sequenced in a study of T cells in localized non-small cell lung cancer. Notes on the study in general: Uninvolved adjacent lung, not tumor, had the highest T cell clonality. A median of approximately 54 clones ranked among the top 100 in tumor appeared in adjacent lung. It remains possible that heterogeneity exists, since only one tumor region was sequenced. Elevated circulating T cell density in blood was associated with longer overall survival.

V lost 1 base and J lost 1, with 13 bases in between. Germline CDR1 is SGHAT and CDR2 is FQNNGV. This CDR3 has 16 amino acids. A word on this clone: Its specificity is unknown.

Sequencing was performed with immunoSEQ multiplex PCR; in TCRdb, only in-frame clones are kept and a portion is missing. The sample carries about 70,000 clones, roughly 90% recorded once. The TCR sequence derives from a male donor at least 60 years old with stage III squamous cell lung carcinoma. The genes are TRBV11-2 and TRBJ1-2; tentative D call: TRBD1 (6 bases). Sequenced here: peripheral blood, sampled before any cancer treatment. In nucleotides, the CDR3 is TGTGCCAGCAGCTTAGTCGGGGCAGGGGTTAACTATGGCTACACCTTC. Translation: CASSLVGAGVNYGYTF.